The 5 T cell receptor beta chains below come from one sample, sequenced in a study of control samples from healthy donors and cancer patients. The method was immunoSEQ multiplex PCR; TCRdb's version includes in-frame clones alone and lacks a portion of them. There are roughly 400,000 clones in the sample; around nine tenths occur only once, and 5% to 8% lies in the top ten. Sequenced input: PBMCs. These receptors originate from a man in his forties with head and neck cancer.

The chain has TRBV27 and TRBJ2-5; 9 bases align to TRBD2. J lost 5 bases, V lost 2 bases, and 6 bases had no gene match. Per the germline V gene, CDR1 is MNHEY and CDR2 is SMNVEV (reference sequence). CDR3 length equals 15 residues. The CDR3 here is CASSLNLAGSETQYF. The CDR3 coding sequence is TGTGCCAGCAGTTTAAACCTAGCGGGAAGCGAGACCCAGTACTTC.

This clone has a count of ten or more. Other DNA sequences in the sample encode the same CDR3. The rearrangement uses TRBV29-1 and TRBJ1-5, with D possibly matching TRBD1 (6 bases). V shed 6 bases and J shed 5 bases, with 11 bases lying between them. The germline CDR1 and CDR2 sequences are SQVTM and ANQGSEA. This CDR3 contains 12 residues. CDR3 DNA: TGCAGCGTCGGACAGCTAGATCAGCCCCAGCATTTT. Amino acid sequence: CSVGQLDQPQHF. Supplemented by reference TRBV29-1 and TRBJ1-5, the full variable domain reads SAVISQKPSRDICQRGTSLTIQCQVDSQVTMMFWYRQQPGQSLTLIATANQGSEATYESGFVIDKFPISRPNLTFSTLTVSNMSPEDSSIYLCSVGQLDQPQHFGDGTRLSIL.

The CDR3 DNA sequence: TGTGCCAGCAGCTTAGGGCTAGCGGGAGAGGATTCCCAGTATTTT. Translated: CASSLGLAGEDSQYF. The chain is built from TRBV11-3 and TRBJ2-3, with 10 bases that match TRBD2. V was clipped by 1 base and J by 12 bases; unmatched bases: 10. The CDR3 consists of 15 residues. The germline V gene encodes CDR1 SGHNT and CDR2 YENEEA.

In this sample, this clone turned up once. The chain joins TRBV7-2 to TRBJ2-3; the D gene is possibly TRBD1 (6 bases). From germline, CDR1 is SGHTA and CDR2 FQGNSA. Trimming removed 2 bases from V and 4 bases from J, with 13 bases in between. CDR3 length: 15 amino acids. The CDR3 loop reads CASSLQGRFADTQYF. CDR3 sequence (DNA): TGTGCCAGCAGCTTACAGGGGCGGTTCGCAGATACGCAGTATTTT.

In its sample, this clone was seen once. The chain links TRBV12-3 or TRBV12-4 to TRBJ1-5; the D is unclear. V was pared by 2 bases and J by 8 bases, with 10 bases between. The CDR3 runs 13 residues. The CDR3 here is CASSLLSREPQHF. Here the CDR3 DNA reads TGTGCCAGCAGTTTACTGTCCCGGGAGCCCCAGCATTTT.